Listed below are T cell receptor beta chains from one sample, sequenced in a study of shared clonotypes between healthy human individuals. Measured with immunoSEQ multiplex PCR; TCRdb has only the in-frame clones, and not every one. The sample shows approximately 2.5 million clones, over 85% of them seen only once. The sample comprised naive CD4+ T cells sorted from blood. Receptor source: a young man in good health. CDR3s leave out the opening cysteine and the closing phenylalanine or tryptophan. The D gene is left open where the match is weak.

j_call	v_call	cdr3_length	d_call	cdr3_aa
TRBJ1-2	TRBV6-1	12	TRBD1	ASRGTGGDYGYT
TRBJ2-5	TRBV7-9	12	NA	ASSLVGGQETQY
TRBJ2-5	TRBV2	11	NA	ASSALSQETQY
TRBJ1-5	TRBV28	9	NA	ASGGVEPQH
TRBJ2-2	TRBV6-5	14	NA	ASSSLLRTNTGELF
TRBJ2-3	TRBV5-1	13	TRBD1	ASSLVSGGRATQY
TRBJ1-1	TRBV4-1	14	TRBD1	ASSQGQGVSDTEAF
TRBJ2-1	TRBV27	12	NA	ASTARAAYNEQF
TRBJ1-6	TRBV5-1	13	NA	ASSLDTGGPSPLH
TRBJ2-2	TRBV18	13	NA	ASSPRLARGRELF
TRBJ1-1	TRBV7-2	12	NA	ASSLEGWGPEAF
TRBJ2-7	TRBV5-1	17	TRBD2	ASSLAWGSGRAGSYEQY
TRBJ2-5	TRBV7-3	12	TRBD1	ASSSRTGEETQY
TRBJ2-2	TRBV6-6	13	TRBD2	ATHPGGTNTGELF
TRBJ1-1	TRBV6-5	14	TRBD1	ASSYPGEGANTEAF
TRBJ2-1	TRBV14	11	NA	ASSHIYVNEQF
TRBJ2-7	TRBV30	12	NA	AWSGDLDDYEQY
TRBJ2-5	TRBV13	13	TRBD1	ASSLGQGAQETQY
TRBJ1-5	TRBV30	11	NA	AWSSAYDQPQH
TRBJ2-5	TRBV30	11	TRBD1	AWSVGQPETQY
TRBJ2-5	TRBV14	14	TRBD1	ASSQIGQGRQETQY
TRBJ2-1	TRBV10-3	10	TRBD1	AVGQGYNEQF
TRBJ1-5	TRBV5-1	14	TRBD1	ASSLGQGAGNQPQH
TRBJ1-1	TRBV7-9	14	NA	ASRERAGDSNTEAF
TRBJ1-1	TRBV6-1	12	TRBD1	ASIRTGSNTEAF
TRBJ1-2	TRBV5-4	13	NA	ASSRSAAFNYGYT
TRBJ2-7	TRBV30	14	NA	AWSPSGRHLSYEQY
TRBJ1-5	TRBV5-3	13	TRBD1	ARSLGRGSNQPQH
TRBJ2-5	TRBV29-1	11	TRBD2	SVDLEGGETQY
TRBJ2-2	TRBV9	16	TRBD2	ASSVKNSGGVNTGELF
TRBJ2-7	TRBV9	12	NA	ASSSGTGTYEQY
TRBJ2-3	TRBV18	11	NA	ASSPPTVATQY
TRBJ1-2	TRBV4-2	14	TRBD1	ASSQDWTGVNYGYT
TRBJ2-1	TRBV28	13	TRBD2	ASSLGTSGVHEQF
TRBJ1-1	TRBV4-1	13	NA	ASSQDLGQPTEAF
TRBJ1-5	TRBV7-2	12	TRBD1	ASSFGTANQPQH
TRBJ2-7	TRBV18	11	NA	ASSPPTRDEQY
TRBJ1-6	TRBV5-6	11	NA	ASSQPHNSPLH
TRBJ2-2	TRBV5-5	14	TRBD2	ASSLGLAGNTGELF
TRBJ1-1	TRBV6-1	10	NA	ASSERGSEAF
TRBJ2-7	TRBV6-1	11	NA	ASSRQLTYEQY
TRBJ1-1	TRBV9	13	NA	ASSVAPGTNTEAF
TRBJ2-5	TRBV10-3	10	NA	AISEVGETQY
TRBJ1-1	TRBV28	9	NA	ASREVTEAF
TRBJ1-1	TRBV7-9	12	NA	ASSLGGGNTEAF
TRBJ1-1	TRBV13	12	NA	ASRQRQVNTEAF
TRBJ1-4	TRBV6-1	13	NA	ASSERARGAEKLF